The 8 T cell receptor beta chains below were found in one sample sequenced in a study of human T cells and chemical hapten exposure (dated by TCRdb to 2020 to 2022). Interpreted using the paper, the time point label stands for: patch test 3, about 24 weeks after DPC sensitization. The intended sense of this specimen's treatment or condition label: therapeutic diphenylcyclopropenone sensitization with weekly scalp DPC. Receptor libraries were prepared by RACE. The sequencing machine was a NextSeq 500. TCRdb reran the public reads through fastp at Q25 and MiXCR, keeping productive beta chains. All rows with the same CDR3 protein become a single entry with the most common DNA and genes. This sample has under 130,000 distinct CDR3 sequences in its table, and less than 40% of those were observed once. The ten largest make up around 2.8% of the sample. The sequencing used whole blood, collected in connection with sensitization to the hapten diphenylcyclopropenone (DPC). The receptor set was obtained from a man between 40 and 49 years old with alopecia areata. Some clones in this sample may be carry-over from other donors' samples.

This CDR3 is CASKSPGQPNEKLFF. The CDR3 bases are TGTGCCAGCAAATCCCCTGGACAGCCAAATGAAAAACTGTTTTTT. The gene calls are TRBV28 and TRBJ1-4; a weak D match, TRBD1 (6 bases). Trimming removed 7 bases at V and 5 bases at J, with 17 bases between. The CDR3 is 15 amino acids. Germline V lookup: CDR1 MDHEN, CDR2 SYDVKM.

The chain has TRBV7-3 and TRBJ1-1; D is uncertain. The ends were cut back, 5 bases at V and 5 bases at J, with 12 bases in the middle. CDR3 length equals 13 residues. Germline V gives CDR1 SGHTA, CDR2 FQGTGA. This CDR3 is CASSTERLTEAFF. As DNA, the CDR3 is TGTGCCAGCAGCACTGAGCGGTTAACTGAAGCTTTCTTT.

This clonotype was seen a few times. The chain has TRBV7-2 and TRBJ1-1; D gene unclear. The V gene's germline CDR1 is SGHTA and CDR2 FQGNSA. The CDR3 is 13 residues long. V lost 11 bases and J lost 1, with 14 bases in between. DNA of the CDR3: TGTGCCGGAGGACGAAGACCGAACACTGAAGCTTTCTTT. Translation gives CAGGRRPNTEAFF.

This clonotype was counted a few times. The V gene is TRBV6-4, the J gene TRBJ2-4; 8 bases match TRBD1. Germline lookup yields CDR1 MRHNA and CDR2 SNTAGT. J was trimmed by 0 bases and V by 7 bases; bases with no gene match: 5. The CDR3 is 15 residues long. The CDR3 reads CASTGTGEAKNIQYF. The CDR3 DNA reads TGTGCCAGCACCGGGACAGGTGAAGCCAAAAACATTCAGTACTTC.

This clonotype appeared a few times. The chain links TRBV20-1 to TRBJ2-7, with D unresolved. The ends were cut back, 0 bases at V and 3 bases at J, with 15 bases in the middle. CDR1 and CDR2 (germline): DFQATT, SNEGSKA (reference sequence). This CDR3 comprises 15 residues. This CDR3 reads CSARDVAGLFYEQYF. The CDR3 DNA is TGCAGTGCTAGAGATGTTGCCGGGCTCTTCTACGAGCAGTACTTC.

This chain connects TRBV29-1 to TRBJ2-2; perhaps TRBD1 as D (6 bases). Deletions cut 6 bases from V and 7 bases from J, with 9 bases between. Germline V CDR1 and CDR2: SQVTM, ANQGSEA. The CDR3 sequence is 11 residues long. The DNA for the CDR3 is TGCAGCGTCTGGACAGTCGGGGAGCTGTTTTTT. It translates to CSVWTVGELFF.

This clonotype appeared a few times. The chain employs TRBV7-2 and TRBJ2-7; maybe TRBD2 (6 bases). Trimming pared 8 bases from V and 7 bases from J, leaving 21 bases between. From germline, CDR1 is SGHTA and CDR2 FQGNSA. This CDR3 spans 14 amino acids. DNA for the CDR3: TGTGCCAGCGGAGGAGGGAGGCTGGCGAGGGAGCAGTACTTC. This encodes CASGGGRLAREQYF.

This clonotype turned up a few times. The CDR3 bases are TGCAGCGTTGAACAGGGGGCGGATACGCAGTATTTT. Amino acids: CSVEQGADTQYF. The genes are TRBV29-1 and TRBJ2-3; 8 bases line up with TRBD1. The length of the CDR3 is 12 residues. With 2 bases clipped from V and 6 bases from J, the junction kept 1 base outside the gene matches. In germline, CDR1 is SQVTM, CDR2 ANQGSEA.